This entry is about one T cell receptor beta chain. The antigen is undetermined. Unique molecular identifiers were present on the cDNA, which also gained a universal primer site by template switching. TCRdb re-analysed the 5' RACE reads in MiXCR, keeping a single row per CDR3 protein. The table shows approximately 260,000 distinct CDR3 sequences, with around 8.3% occurring only once. The sample is drawn from a study of identical twins. Whole-study findings and limits: Models, which agreed with sharing between unrelated individuals, nonetheless underestimated the out-of-frame TCR alpha sharing seen in monozygotic twins. Out-of-frame alpha sequences shared by twins showed excess low generation probability.

Between the trimmed V and J ends, which lost 0 bases and 7 bases, there was a span of 12 bases. The CDR3 consists of 15 residues. CDR1 is LNHNV, CDR2 YYDKDF, per germline (reference sequence). Separately, the same data were catalogued under a study of yellow fever vaccine responses in identical twins. That work states: Vaccine-induced T cell responses in twins were reportedly observed to appear partly convergent, partly personalized.

The chain links TRBV15 to TRBJ2-2; D unclear. What was sequenced was CD8+ T cells sorted from blood. This TCR was sampled from a woman under 30 in good health. This CDR3 is CATSREPNPGGELFF. The CDR3 DNA reads as TGTGCCACCAGCAGAGAACCGAACCCAGGCGGGGAGCTGTTTTTT.